This TCR beta chain derives from a study of lymphopenia after photon versus proton radiotherapy. Study observations and caveats: Oligoclonal CD8+ Temra expansion after nadir drove photon patients' diversity drop.

Germline V gives CDR1 MNHEY, CDR2 SVGAGI. This CDR3 region has 15 residues. V trimming: 6 bases; J trimming: 0 bases; junction bases outside the gene matches: 6. Regarding this clone: Its antigen is not known.

Assay: immunoSEQ multiplex PCR; the TCRdb copy retains only in-frame clones and omits some. The sample has about 61,000 clones; around 87% are singletons. The clonotype comes from a man between 40 and 49 years old with gastric cancer. Sequences were derived from peripheral blood, sampled from a patient treated with photon-based radiotherapy. The V call is TRBV6-5, the J call TRBJ2-3; 7 nucleotides line up with TRBD1. Here the CDR3 reads CASRRGQRSTDTQYF. The CDR3 DNA sequence: TGTGCCAGCAGACGGGGACAGAGAAGCACAGATACGCAGTATTTT.